This TCR beta chain comes out of a study of T-cell reconstitution after alpha-beta-depleted transplantation in children. V shed 10 bases, J shed 5 bases, and the junction held 9 bases outside the gene matches. The CDR3 runs to 13 residues. CDR1 and CDR2 from the germline V gene are MNHEY and SMNVEV (reference sequence). This clonotype was seen more than once but under ten times. Preparation of the TCRbeta library was carried out with unique molecular identifiers. TCRdb passed the PCR reads through MiXCR, listing each CDR3 protein once. Found here are around 250,000 distinct CDR3 sequences, about a tenth of them singletons; the top ten hold around 10%.

The input for sequencing was PBMCs from the stem cell graft donor, taken from the stem cell graft. The sequence was collected from a human donor who donated a stem cell graft to a child with SCID. The gene calls are TRBV27 and TRBJ1-2; 8 bases are a match to TRBD1. The CDR3 spells CATRTGRGYGYTF. The CDR3 DNA reads as TGTGCCACCAGGACAGGGAGAGGGTATGGCTACACCTTC.